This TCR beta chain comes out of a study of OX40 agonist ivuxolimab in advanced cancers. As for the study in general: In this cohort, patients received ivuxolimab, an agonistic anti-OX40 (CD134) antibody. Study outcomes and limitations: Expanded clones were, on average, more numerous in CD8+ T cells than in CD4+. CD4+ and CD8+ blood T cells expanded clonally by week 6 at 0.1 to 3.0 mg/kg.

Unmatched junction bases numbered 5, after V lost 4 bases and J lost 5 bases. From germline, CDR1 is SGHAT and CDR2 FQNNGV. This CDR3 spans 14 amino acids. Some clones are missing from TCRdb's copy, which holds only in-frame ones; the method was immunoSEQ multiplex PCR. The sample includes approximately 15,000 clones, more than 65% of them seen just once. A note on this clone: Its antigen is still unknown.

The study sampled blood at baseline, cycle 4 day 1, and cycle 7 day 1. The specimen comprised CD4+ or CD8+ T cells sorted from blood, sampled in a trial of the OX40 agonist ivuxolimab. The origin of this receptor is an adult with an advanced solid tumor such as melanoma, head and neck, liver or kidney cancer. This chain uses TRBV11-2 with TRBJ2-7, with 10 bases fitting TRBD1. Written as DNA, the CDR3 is TGTGCCAGCAGCTCCACTGACAGGGGGCACGAGCAGTACTTC. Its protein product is CASSSTDRGHEQYF.